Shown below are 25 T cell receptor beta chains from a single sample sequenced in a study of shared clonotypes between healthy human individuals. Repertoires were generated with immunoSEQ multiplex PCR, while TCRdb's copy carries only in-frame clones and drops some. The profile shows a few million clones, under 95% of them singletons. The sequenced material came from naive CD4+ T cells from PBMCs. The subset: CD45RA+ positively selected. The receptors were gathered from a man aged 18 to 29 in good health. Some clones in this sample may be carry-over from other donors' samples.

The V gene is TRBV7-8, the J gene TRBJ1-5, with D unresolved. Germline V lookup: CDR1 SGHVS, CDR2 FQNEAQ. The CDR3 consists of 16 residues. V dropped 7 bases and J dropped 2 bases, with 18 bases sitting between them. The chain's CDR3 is CASTPQRRDGNQPQHF. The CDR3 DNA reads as TGTGCCAGCACTCCCCAGCGCAGAGATGGCAATCAGCCCCAGCATTTT.

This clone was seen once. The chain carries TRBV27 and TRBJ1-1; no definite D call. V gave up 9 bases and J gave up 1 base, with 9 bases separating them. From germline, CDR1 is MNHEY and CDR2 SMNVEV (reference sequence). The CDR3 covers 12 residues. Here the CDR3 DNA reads TGTGCCAGAAGACTCTGGAACACTGAAGCTTTCTTT. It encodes CARRLWNTEAFF.

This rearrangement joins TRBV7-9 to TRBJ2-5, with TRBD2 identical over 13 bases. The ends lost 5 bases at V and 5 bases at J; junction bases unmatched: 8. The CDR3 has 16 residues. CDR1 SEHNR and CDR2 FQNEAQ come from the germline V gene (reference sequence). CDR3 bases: TGTGCCAGCAGCGGACGGACTAGCGGGAGTGTCGAGACCCAGTACTTC. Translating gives CASSGRTSGSVETQYF.

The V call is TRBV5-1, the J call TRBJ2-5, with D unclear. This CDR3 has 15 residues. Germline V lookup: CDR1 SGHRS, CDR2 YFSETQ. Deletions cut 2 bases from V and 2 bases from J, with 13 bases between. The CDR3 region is CASSFDPQGQETQYF. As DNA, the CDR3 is TGCGCCAGCAGCTTCGACCCCCAAGGGCAAGAGACCCAGTACTTC.

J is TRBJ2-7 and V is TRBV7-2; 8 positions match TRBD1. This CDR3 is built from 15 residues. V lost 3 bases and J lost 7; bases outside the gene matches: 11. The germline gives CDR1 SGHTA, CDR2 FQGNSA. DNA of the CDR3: TGTGCCAGCAGCTTGGACAGGGTCCCCTCTAGAGAGCAGTACTTC. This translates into CASSLDRVPSREQYF.

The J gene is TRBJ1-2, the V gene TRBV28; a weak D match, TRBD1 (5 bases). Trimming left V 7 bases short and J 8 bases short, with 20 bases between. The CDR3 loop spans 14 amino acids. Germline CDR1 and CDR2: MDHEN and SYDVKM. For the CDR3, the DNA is TGTGCCAGCACCCCGGCCCTCCTCGGGGGGGGCTACACCTTC. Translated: CASTPALLGGGYTF.

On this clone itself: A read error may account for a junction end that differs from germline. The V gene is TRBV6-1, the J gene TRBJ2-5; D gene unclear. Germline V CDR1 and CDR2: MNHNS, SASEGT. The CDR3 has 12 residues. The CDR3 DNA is TGTGCCAGCAGCACATACCGGGTCCTTAGTAACTTC. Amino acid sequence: CASSTYRVLSNF.

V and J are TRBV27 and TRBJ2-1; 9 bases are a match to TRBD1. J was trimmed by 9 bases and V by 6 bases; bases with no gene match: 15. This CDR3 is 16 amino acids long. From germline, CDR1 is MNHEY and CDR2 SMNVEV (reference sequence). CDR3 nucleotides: TGTGCCAGCAGCTCTCCGGGACAGGGCGAATATGGTGAGCAGTTCTTC. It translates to CASSSPGQGEYGEQFF.

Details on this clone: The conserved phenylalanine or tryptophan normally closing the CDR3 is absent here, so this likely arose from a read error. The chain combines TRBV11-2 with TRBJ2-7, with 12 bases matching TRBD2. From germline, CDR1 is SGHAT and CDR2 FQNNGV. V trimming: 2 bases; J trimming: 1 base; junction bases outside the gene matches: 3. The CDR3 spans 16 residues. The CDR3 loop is CASSLSLAGGSYEQYL. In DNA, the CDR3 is TGTGCCAGCAGCTTAAGTCTAGCGGGAGGGTCCTACGAGCAGTACCTC.

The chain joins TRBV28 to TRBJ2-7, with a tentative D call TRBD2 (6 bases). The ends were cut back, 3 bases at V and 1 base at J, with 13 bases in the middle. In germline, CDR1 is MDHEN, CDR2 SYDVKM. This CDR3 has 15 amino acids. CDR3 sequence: CASSFPLGRSYEQYF. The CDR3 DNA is TGTGCCAGCAGTTTCCCGCTGGGGAGGTCCTACGAGCAGTACTTC. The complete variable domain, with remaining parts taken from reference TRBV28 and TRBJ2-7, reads DVKVTQSSRYLVKRTGEKVFLECVQDMDHENMFWYRQDPGLGLRLIYFSYDVKMKEKGDIPEGYSVSREKKERFSLILESASTNQTSMYLCASSFPLGRSYEQYFGPGTRLTVT.

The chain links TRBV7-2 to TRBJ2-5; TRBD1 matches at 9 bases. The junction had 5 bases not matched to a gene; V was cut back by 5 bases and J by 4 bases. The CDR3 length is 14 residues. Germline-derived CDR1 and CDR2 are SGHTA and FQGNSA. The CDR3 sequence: CASSKRQGGETQYF. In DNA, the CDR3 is TGTGCCAGCAGCAAGAGACAGGGGGGAGAGACCCAGTACTTC.

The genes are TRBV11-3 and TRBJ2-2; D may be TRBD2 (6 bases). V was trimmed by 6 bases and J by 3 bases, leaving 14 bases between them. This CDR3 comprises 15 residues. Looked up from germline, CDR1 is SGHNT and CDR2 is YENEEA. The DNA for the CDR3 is TGTGCCAGCAGACCCGGGTCGGGGGACACCGGGGAGCTGTTTTTT. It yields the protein CASRPGSGDTGELFF.

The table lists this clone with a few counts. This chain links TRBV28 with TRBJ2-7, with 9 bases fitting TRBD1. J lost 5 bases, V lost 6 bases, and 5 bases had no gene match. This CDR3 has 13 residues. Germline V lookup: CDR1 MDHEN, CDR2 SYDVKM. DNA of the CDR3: TGTGCCAGCAGCCGGGACAGGGCCCACGAGCAGTACTTC. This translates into CASSRDRAHEQYF.

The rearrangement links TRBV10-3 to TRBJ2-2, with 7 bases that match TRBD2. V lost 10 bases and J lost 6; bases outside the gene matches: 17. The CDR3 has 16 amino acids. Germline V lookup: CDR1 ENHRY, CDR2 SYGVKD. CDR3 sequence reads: CATGEGLGRGPGELFF. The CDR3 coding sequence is TGTGCCACCGGGGAAGGACTAGGGCGGGGACCCGGGGAGCTGTTTTTT.

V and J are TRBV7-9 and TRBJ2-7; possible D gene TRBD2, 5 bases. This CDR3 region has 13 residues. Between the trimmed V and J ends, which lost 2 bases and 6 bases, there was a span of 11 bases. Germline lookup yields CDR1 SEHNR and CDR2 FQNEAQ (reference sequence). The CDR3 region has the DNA TGTGCCAGCAGCTTACTAGCATTCGGCGAGCAGTACTTC. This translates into CASSLLAFGEQYF.

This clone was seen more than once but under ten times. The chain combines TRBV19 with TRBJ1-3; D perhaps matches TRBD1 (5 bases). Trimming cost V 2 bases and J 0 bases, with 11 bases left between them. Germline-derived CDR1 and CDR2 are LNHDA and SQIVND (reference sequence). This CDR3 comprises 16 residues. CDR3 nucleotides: TGTGCCAGTAGTATAAGACAGCAAGCCTCTGGAAACACCATATATTTT. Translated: CASSIRQQASGNTIYF.

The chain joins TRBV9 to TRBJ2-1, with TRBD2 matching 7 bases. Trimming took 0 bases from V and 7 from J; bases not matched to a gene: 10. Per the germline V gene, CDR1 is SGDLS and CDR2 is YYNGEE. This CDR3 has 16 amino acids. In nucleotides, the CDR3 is TGTGCCAGCAGCGTAGCTGGGTGGGAGGGCCAAAATGAGCAGTTCTTC. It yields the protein CASSVAGWEGQNEQFF.

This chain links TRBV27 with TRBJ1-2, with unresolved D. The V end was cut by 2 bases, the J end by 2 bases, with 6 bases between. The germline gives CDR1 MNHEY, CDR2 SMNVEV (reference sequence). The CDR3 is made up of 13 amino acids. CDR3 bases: TGTGCCAGCAGTTTAATACCAAACTATGGCTACACCTTC. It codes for CASSLIPNYGYTF.

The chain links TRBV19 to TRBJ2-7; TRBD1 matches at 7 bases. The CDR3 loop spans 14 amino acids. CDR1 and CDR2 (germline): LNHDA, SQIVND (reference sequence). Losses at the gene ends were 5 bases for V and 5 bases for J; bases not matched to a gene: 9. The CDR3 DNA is TGTGCCAGTAGTGAGGACAGGTCCACAAACGAGCAGTACTTC. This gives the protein CASSEDRSTNEQYF.

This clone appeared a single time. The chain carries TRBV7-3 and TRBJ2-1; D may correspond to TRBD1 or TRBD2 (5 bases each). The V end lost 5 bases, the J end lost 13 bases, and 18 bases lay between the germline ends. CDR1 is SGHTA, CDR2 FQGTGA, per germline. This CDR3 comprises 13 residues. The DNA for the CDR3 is TGTGCCAGCAGCATCGGTCCCGTGGGGACCCAGTTCTTC. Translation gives CASSIGPVGTQFF.

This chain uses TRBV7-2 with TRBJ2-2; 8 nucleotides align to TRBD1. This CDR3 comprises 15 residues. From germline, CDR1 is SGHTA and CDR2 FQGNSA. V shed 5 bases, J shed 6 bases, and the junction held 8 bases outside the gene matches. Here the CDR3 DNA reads TGTGCCAGCAGCCTCTCGGACAGGGTGGCCGGGGAGCTGTTTTTT. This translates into CASSLSDRVAGELFF.

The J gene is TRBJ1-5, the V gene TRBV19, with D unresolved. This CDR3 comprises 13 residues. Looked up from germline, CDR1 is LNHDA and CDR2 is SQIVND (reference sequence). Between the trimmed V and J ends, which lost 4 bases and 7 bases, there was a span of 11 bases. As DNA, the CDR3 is TGTGCCAGTAGTACGAGGATTTACCAGCCCCAGCATTTT. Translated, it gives CASSTRIYQPQHF.

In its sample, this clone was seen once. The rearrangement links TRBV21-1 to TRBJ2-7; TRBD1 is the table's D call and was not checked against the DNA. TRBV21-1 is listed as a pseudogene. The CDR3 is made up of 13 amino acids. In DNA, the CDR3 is TGTGCCAGCAGCAAGGGACAGGGCTGGGAGCAGTACTTC. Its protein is CASSKGQGWEQYF.

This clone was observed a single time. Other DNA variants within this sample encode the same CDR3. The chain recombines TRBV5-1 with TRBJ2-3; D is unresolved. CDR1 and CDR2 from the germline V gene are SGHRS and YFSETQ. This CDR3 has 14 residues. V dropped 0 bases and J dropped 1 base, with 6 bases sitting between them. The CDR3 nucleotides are TGCGCCAGCAGCTTGGGATCCGGCACAGATACGCAGTATTTT. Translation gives CASSLGSGTDTQYF.

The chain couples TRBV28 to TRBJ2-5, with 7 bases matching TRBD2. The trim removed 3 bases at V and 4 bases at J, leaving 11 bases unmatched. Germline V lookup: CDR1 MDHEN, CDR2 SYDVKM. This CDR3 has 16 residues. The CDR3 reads CASSLSLGGVIETQYF. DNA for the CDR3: TGTGCCAGCAGTTTGTCGCTGGGGGGGGTTATAGAGACCCAGTACTTC.